This T cell receptor (beta chain) was obtained from a study of blood T cell repertoires in COVID-19. Study at large: Sample material is recorded as cDNA or gDNA derived from T cells, B-cell-depleted T cells, or PBMCs.

This CDR3 is built from 15 residues. CDR1 and CDR2 (germline): LNHDA, SQIVND (reference sequence). Trimming took off 9 bases at V and 2 bases at J, with 18 bases between the two ends. Profiling relied on immunoSEQ multiplex PCR, and the TCRdb table lists in-frame clones only, not all of them. The sample records 110,000 to 150,000 clones, roughly nine tenths being singletons. This chain uses TRBV19 with TRBJ2-3; a possible D gene is TRBD2 (5 bases). Sequenced material: peripheral blood. The source of this sequence is a woman aged 55-69 years with active COVID-19. The CDR3, as DNA: TGTGCCAGACCCCTGGGGAAAGCGGACACAGATACGCAGTATTTT. This codes for CARPLGKADTDTQYF.